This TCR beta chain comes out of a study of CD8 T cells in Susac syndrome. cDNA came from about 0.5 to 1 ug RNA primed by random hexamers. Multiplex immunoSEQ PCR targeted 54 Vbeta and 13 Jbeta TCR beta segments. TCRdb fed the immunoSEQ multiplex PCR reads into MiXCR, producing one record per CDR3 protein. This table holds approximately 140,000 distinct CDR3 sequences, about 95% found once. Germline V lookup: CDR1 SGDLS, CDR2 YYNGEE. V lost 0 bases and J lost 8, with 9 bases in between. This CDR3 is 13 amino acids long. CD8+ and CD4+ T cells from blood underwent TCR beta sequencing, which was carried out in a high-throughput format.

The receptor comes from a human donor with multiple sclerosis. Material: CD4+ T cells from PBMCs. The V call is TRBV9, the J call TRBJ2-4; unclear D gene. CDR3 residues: CASSVEGPDIQYF. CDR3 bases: TGTGCCAGCAGCGTAGAAGGGCCTGACATTCAGTACTTC.